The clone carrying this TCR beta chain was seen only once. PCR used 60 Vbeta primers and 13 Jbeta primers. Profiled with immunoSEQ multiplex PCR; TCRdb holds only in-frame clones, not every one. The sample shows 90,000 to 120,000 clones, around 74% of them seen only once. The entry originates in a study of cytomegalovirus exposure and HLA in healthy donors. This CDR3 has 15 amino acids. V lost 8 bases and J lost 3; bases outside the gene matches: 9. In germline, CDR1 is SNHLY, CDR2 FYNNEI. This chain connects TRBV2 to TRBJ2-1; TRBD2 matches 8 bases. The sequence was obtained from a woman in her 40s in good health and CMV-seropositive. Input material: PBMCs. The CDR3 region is CASSAGTSYYNEQFF. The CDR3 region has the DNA TGTGCCAGCTCGGCCGGGACTAGTTACTACAATGAGCAGTTCTTC.